The 14 T cell receptor beta chains in this list originate from one sample, sequenced in a study of T cells in Graves' hyperthyroidism and ophthalmopathy. The TCR beta CDR3 regions underwent amplification using RNA transcripts as the source. Initially, a first-round RT-PCR of the TCR CDR3 employed the HTBI primer set. TCRdb independently ran MiXCR on the multiplex PCR reads; one entry per CDR3 protein. The sample records 200,000 to 250,000 distinct CDR3 sequences, about 15% being singletons. The sequenced sample consisted of blood. The origin of the receptors is a woman between 18 and 29 years old with Graves' ophthalmopathy.

The chain employs TRBV30 and TRBJ1-5; 9 nucleotides match TRBD1. V trimming: 3 bases; J trimming: 7 bases; junction bases outside the gene matches: 7. There are 14 residues in the CDR3. Germline values: CDR1 GTSNPN, CDR2 SVGIG (reference sequence). The CDR3 here is CAWSPKTGGQPQHF. CDR3 DNA sequence: TGTGCCTGGAGCCCTAAGACAGGGGGACAGCCCCAGCATTTT.

In this sample, this clonotype turned up a few times. A clone one base away is much larger, so this may be a read error. The chain carries TRBV2 and TRBJ1-1; 7 bases are shared with TRBD1. This CDR3 is built from 15 residues. Germline CDR1 is SNHLY and CDR2 is FYNNEI. CDR3 loop: CAGSQDRLGTSGAFF. The CDR3 DNA sequence: TGTGCCGGCAGTCAGGACAGGTTGGGGACTTCGGGAGCTTTCTTT.

This clonotype was observed many times. The rearrangement joins TRBV6-1 to TRBJ1-6, with 7 nucleotides matching TRBD1. CDR1 is MNHNS, CDR2 SASEGT, per germline. The CDR3 sequence is 15 residues long. J gave up 5 bases and V 6 bases, and 7 bases lay outside the gene matches. The chain's CDR3 is CASRPPGQHNSPLHF. In DNA, the CDR3 is TGTGCCAGCAGGCCTCCGGGACAGCATAATTCACCCCTCCACTTT.

In its sample, this clonotype was seen many times. J is TRBJ1-4 and V is TRBV5-1; 8 nucleotides agree with TRBD1. Germline assignment: CDR1 SGHRS and CDR2 YFSETQ. This CDR3 region has 13 residues. The ends lost 2 bases at V and 12 bases at J; junction bases unmatched: 6. The CDR3 here is CASSLGTGGELFF. CDR3 coding DNA: TGCGCCAGCAGCTTAGGGACAGGAGGGGAACTGTTTTTT.

This clonotype was counted many times. The chain recombines TRBV14 with TRBJ2-2; D assignment may be TRBD1 or TRBD2 (5 bases each). The germline gives CDR1 SGHDN, CDR2 FVKESK. Trimming pared 4 bases from V and 1 base from J, leaving 13 bases between. This CDR3 has 16 amino acids. CDR3 sequence reads: CASSLWDAENTGELFF. The CDR3 bases are TGTGCCAGCAGCCTCTGGGACGCGGAGAACACCGGGGAGCTGTTTTTT.

The CDR3 sequence is CASSSGTDYSNQPQHF. CDR3 sequence (DNA): TGTGCCAGCAGCTCCGGGACAGATTATAGCAATCAGCCCCAGCATTTT. V is TRBV5-6 and J is TRBJ1-5; 7 bases match TRBD1. The V gene end was trimmed by 3 bases and the J gene end by 0 bases; junction bases not matched to a gene: 6. Germline CDR1 is SGHDT and CDR2 is YYEEEE. This CDR3 has 16 amino acids.

The sample holds many counts of this clonotype. V and J are TRBV28 and TRBJ1-2; 7 positions match TRBD1. This CDR3 has 14 residues. The germline CDR1 and CDR2 sequences are MDHEN and SYDVKM. With V trimmed by 7 bases and J by 3 bases, 8 bases remained unmatched. This CDR3 is CASTVTGTDYGYTF. CDR3 nucleotides: TGTGCCAGCACGGTAACCGGGACAGACTATGGCTACACCTTC.

The chain has TRBV10-3 and TRBJ2-1, with 10 bases that match TRBD1. Germline V gene lookup returns CDR1 ENHRY and CDR2 SYGVKD. The trim removed 10 bases at V and 7 bases at J, leaving 13 bases unmatched. CDR3 length: 15 residues. CDR3 DNA: TGTGCCACCCTCCTGACAGGGGGCGGTATAAATGAGCAGTTCTTC. It is translated as CATLLTGGGINEQFF.

Notes on this clonotype: This clone may be a read error of a much larger clone one base away. The chain is built from TRBV9 and TRBJ2-2, with 7 positions matching TRBD2. CDR1 and CDR2 from the germline V gene are SGDLS and YYNGEE. The CDR3 has 14 amino acids. Trimming at V came to 6 bases and at J to 4 bases, leaving 6 bases not matched to a gene. CDR3 loop: CASNGTGGTGELFF. CDR3 DNA sequence: TGTGCCAGCAACGGGACGGGGGGCACCGGGGAGCTGTTTTTT.

This clonotype has ten or more counts. The chain carries TRBV27 and TRBJ2-7; D perhaps matches TRBD1 (5 bases). The CDR3 loop spans 14 amino acids. Trimming left V 4 bases short and J 0 bases short, with 10 bases between. Germline V lookup: CDR1 MNHEY, CDR2 SMNVEV (reference sequence). In DNA form, the CDR3 reads TGTGCCAGCAGTTCTCGGACATCCTCCTACGAGCAGTACTTC. Amino acids: CASSSRTSSYEQYF.

This clonotype occurred a few times. Just one base apart from a much larger clone, this may be a read error. The V and J genes are TRBV20-1 and TRBJ1-2; weak D call: TRBD1 (5 bases). This CDR3 region has 16 residues. Deletions cut 5 bases from V and 1 base from J, with 20 bases between. Germline CDR1 is DFQATT and CDR2 is SNEGSKA (reference sequence). This chain's CDR3 is CSAPGGRFGFNYGYTF. The DNA of the CDR3 is TGCAGTGCTCCGGGGGGGAGATTTGGTTTTAACTATGGCTACACCTTC.

The V and J genes are TRBV29-1 and TRBJ2-1, with 16 bases matching TRBD2. Trimming at V came to 6 bases and at J to 9 bases, leaving 14 bases not matched to a gene. Germline loops: CDR1 SQVTM, CDR2 ANQGSEA. This CDR3 has 17 residues. The CDR3 DNA is TGCAGCGTCTCCTACCCCGGGACTAGCGGGAGGGCCATTGAGCAGTTCTTC. This gives the protein CSVSYPGTSGRAIEQFF.

J is TRBJ2-3 and V is TRBV2; 12 positions match TRBD2. Germline-derived CDR1 and CDR2 are SNHLY and FYNNEI. J was trimmed by 0 bases and V by 4 bases; bases with no gene match: 8. The CDR3 spans 18 residues. In DNA form, the CDR3 reads TGTGCCAGCAGTGTAACTAGCGGGGGGACAGCTAGCACAGATACGCAGTATTTT. Translated: CASSVTSGGTASTDTQYF.

This chain's CDR3 is CSAVTNTGELFF. The CDR3 DNA follows: TGCAGTGCTGTGACTAACACCGGGGAGCTGTTTTTT. The genes are TRBV20-1 and TRBJ2-2; no definite D call. Trimming took off 5 bases at V and 2 bases at J, with 6 bases between the two ends. CDR3 length: 12 amino acids. CDR1 DFQATT and CDR2 SNEGSKA come from the germline V gene (reference sequence).